The entry that follows covers one TCR beta chain sequence. The data derive from a study of cytomegalovirus exposure and HLA in healthy donors. As for the study in general: The 90 to 150 validation repertoires were produced on the same platform as the 650 to 800 repertoires of the first cohort. This was reported in a later analysis.

Profiling relied on immunoSEQ multiplex PCR, and the TCRdb table lists in-frame clones only, not all of them. The repertoire holds 150,000 to 200,000 clones, with about 81% as singletons. The sequence was collected from a woman aged 30 to 39 in good health and CMV-seronegative. Sequenced material: PBMCs.

The CDR3 spells CASSQTAGFYEQYF. The CDR3 nucleotides read TGTGCCAGCAGCCAAACCGCGGGATTCTACGAGCAGTACTTC. This rearrangement joins TRBV27 to TRBJ2-7, with D perhaps matching TRBD2 (6 bases). The V end lost 6 bases, the J end lost 3 bases, and 15 bases lay between the germline ends. Germline V gene sequence: CDR1 MNHEY, CDR2 SMNVEV (reference sequence). The CDR3 consists of 14 residues.